These 20 T cell receptor beta chains were sequenced from one sample in a study of blood T cell repertoires in COVID-19. The assay was immunoSEQ multiplex PCR, and TCRdb's table has in-frame clones only and misses some. The sample includes 350,000 to 550,000 clones, approximately 90% of them seen just once. Sample: PBMCs or T cells enriched from blood (not recorded which). These receptors were collected from a man aged 25-45 years who had recovered from COVID-19.

The chain has TRBV30 and TRBJ2-1; no definite D call. Germline V gene lookup returns CDR1 GTSNPN and CDR2 SVGIG (reference sequence). Trimming removed 2 bases from V and 9 bases from J, with 5 bases in between. This CDR3 contains 10 residues. CDR3 in amino acids: CAWSTIEQFF. CDR3 coding DNA: TGTGCCTGGAGTACAATTGAGCAGTTCTTC. Together with reference TRBV30 and TRBJ2-1, the CDR3 gives the full variable domain: SQTIHQWPATLVQPVGSPLSLECTVEGTSNPNLYWYRQAAGRGLQLLFYSVGIGQISSEVPQNLSASRPQDRQFILSSKKLLLSDSGFYLCAWSTIEQFFGPGTRLTVL.

This clone was seen a single time. V is TRBV7-9 and J is TRBJ2-2, with D perhaps matching TRBD2 (5 bases). V was shortened by 6 bases and J by 4 bases, with 9 bases between the two germline ends. The CDR3 contains 13 residues. From germline, CDR1 is SEHNR and CDR2 FQNEAQ (reference sequence). CDR3 amino acids: CASSLEGTGELFF. As DNA, the CDR3 is TGTGCCAGCAGTCTCGAGGGCACCGGGGAGCTGTTTTTT.

This chain joins TRBV11-2 and TRBJ2-1; 7 bases match TRBD2. After removal of 2 bases from V and 8 bases from J, the junction contained 12 bases not matched to a gene. The CDR3 consists of 16 residues. CDR1 SGHAT and CDR2 FQNNGV come from the germline V gene. Here the CDR3 DNA reads TGTGCCAGCAGCTTATTATCGCGGGAGCCCCAGGATGAGCAGTTCTTC. Encoded protein: CASSLLSREPQDEQFF.

The V call is TRBV7-9, the J call TRBJ2-4; 9 bases match TRBD2. The germline CDR1 and CDR2 sequences are SEHNR and FQNEAQ (reference sequence). This CDR3 contains 16 residues. V trimming: 6 bases; J trimming: 8 bases; junction bases outside the gene matches: 14. CDR3 sequence reads: CASSSRGAGGPYIQYF. CDR3 bases: TGTGCCAGCAGTTCAAGGGGGGCGGGAGGGCCTTACATTCAGTACTTC.

The chain recombines TRBV29-1 with TRBJ1-1; D gene uncertain. Looked up from germline, CDR1 is SQVTM and CDR2 is ANQGSEA. There are 11 residues in the CDR3. The CDR3 coding sequence is TGCGAGGTGAGTGAGAACACTGAAGCTTTCTTT. Translating it yields CEVSENTEAFF.

The genes are TRBV14 and TRBJ1-2; D possibly corresponds to TRBD1 (5 bases). The ends were cut back, 4 bases at V and 2 bases at J, with 20 bases in the middle. Germline values: CDR1 SGHDN, CDR2 FVKESK. This CDR3 is built from 17 residues. The CDR3 loop reads CASSRNPTGRTNYGYTF. CDR3 coding DNA: TGTGCCAGCAGCCGCAACCCGACCGGACGGACAAACTATGGCTACACCTTC.

The chain uses TRBV28 and TRBJ1-3; D unclear. CDR1 is MDHEN and CDR2 is SYDVKM in the germline V gene. This CDR3 is built from 13 residues. Trimming stripped 7 bases from V and 5 bases from J, with 12 bases between. As DNA, the CDR3 is TGTGCCAGCAACGGTGCGGGGAGAAACACCATATATTTT. Amino acid sequence: CASNGAGRNTIYF.

This chain uses TRBV28 with TRBJ2-2; 9 bases agree with TRBD1. From germline, CDR1 is MDHEN and CDR2 SYDVKM. The CDR3 is 15 residues long. V was pared by 6 bases and J by 6 bases, with 8 bases of the junction left unmatched. The CDR3 loop reads CASSTLGQGAGELFF. CDR3 DNA: TGTGCCAGCAGCACCCTGGGACAGGGCGCCGGGGAGCTGTTTTTT.

Remarks on this clone: One junction end disagrees with the germline gene, perhaps due to a read error. The chain combines TRBV5-3 with TRBJ2-2, with a possible D match to TRBD2 (5 bases). TRBV5-3 is sorted into the ORF group, with uncertain function. This CDR3 is 16 amino acids long. The CDR3 DNA reads as TGTGTCAGAAACTTGACTATCCGAAAGGACACCGGGGAGCTGTTTTTT. As protein: CVRNLTIRKDTGELFF.

The chain employs TRBV4-1 and TRBJ2-7, with TRBD1 identical over 7 bases. V lost 1 base, J lost 3 bases, and 6 bases stayed unmatched. From germline, CDR1 is MGHRA and CDR2 YSYEKL. CDR3 length: 15 amino acids. In nucleotides, the CDR3 is TGCGCCAGCAGCCAAGGGACGACAGGGTTCTACGAGCAGTACTTC. Translating gives CASSQGTTGFYEQYF.

The J gene is TRBJ2-5, the V gene TRBV3-1 (or the pseudogene TRBV3-2); a possible D gene is TRBD2 (6 bases). Germline values: CDR1 LGHDT, CDR2 YNNKEL (reference sequence). The CDR3 loop spans 14 amino acids. Trimming stripped 3 bases from V and 9 bases from J, with 17 bases between. CDR3 protein: CASSQGTRVEAQYF. The CDR3 bases are TGTGCCAGCAGCCAGGGGACTCGGGTGGAGGCCCAGTACTTC.

The CDR3 region has the DNA TGCAGCGTTGCCGAAGGGGCAGGGGGTGGGACCCAGTACTTC. Residues: CSVAEGAGGGTQYF. The rearrangement links TRBV29-1 to TRBJ2-5; 7 nucleotides agree with TRBD1. The V segment lost 4 bases and the J segment 7 bases; nucleotides outside the gene matches: 12. This CDR3 is built from 14 residues. CDR1 is SQVTM and CDR2 is ANQGSEA in the germline V gene.

V usage is TRBV9 and J usage is TRBJ2-1, with no clear D. The CDR3 is 13 amino acids. Germline-derived CDR1 and CDR2 are SGDLS and YYNGEE. Trimming left V 3 bases short and J 10 bases short, with 14 bases between. The CDR3 sequence is CASSAQLVGEQFF. CDR3 sequence (DNA): TGTGCCAGCAGCGCACAGCTCGTAGGAGAGCAGTTCTTC.

This chain links TRBV19 with TRBJ1-5; TRBD1 aligns across 9 bases. V lost 6 bases and J lost 9; bases outside the gene matches: 18. This CDR3 is 17 amino acids long. The germline V gene encodes CDR1 LNHDA and CDR2 SQIVND (reference sequence). DNA for the CDR3: TGTGCCAGTAGCAATGGGGCTACAGGGGGCCTCCTGAGGCCCCAGCATTTT. It yields the protein CASSNGATGGLLRPQHF.

This sequence joins TRBV30 and TRBJ2-1; 9 bases are shared with TRBD2. The V gene's germline CDR1 is GTSNPN and CDR2 SVGIG (reference sequence). The CDR3 loop spans 16 amino acids. V lost 2 bases, J lost 10 bases, and 15 bases stayed unmatched. Written as DNA, the CDR3 is TGTGCCTGGAGTTCTCTTAGCGGGAGCTTACGGATAGAGCAGTTCTTC. Encoded protein: CAWSSLSGSLRIEQFF.

This CDR3 is CSASSPSGYEQYF. The CDR3 DNA is TGCAGTGCTAGTAGTCCTAGCGGCTACGAGCAGTACTTC. The chain has TRBV20-1 and TRBJ2-7; 7 nucleotides align to TRBD2. Germline values: CDR1 DFQATT, CDR2 SNEGSKA (reference sequence). The CDR3 is 13 amino acids. V lost 3 bases and J lost 3; bases outside the gene matches: 5.

V is TRBV7-9 and J is TRBJ2-1; no clear D. CDR1 and CDR2 (germline): SEHNR, FQNEAQ (reference sequence). V lost 5 bases and J lost 4, with 9 bases in between. The CDR3 runs to 13 residues. This chain's CDR3 is CASSKGQYNEQFF. DNA of the CDR3: TGTGCCAGCAGCAAAGGCCAGTACAATGAGCAGTTCTTC.

V and J are TRBV7-9 and TRBJ2-5; D is uncertain. CDR1 SEHNR and CDR2 FQNEAQ come from the germline V gene (reference sequence). This CDR3 spans 10 amino acids. The ends were cut back, 5 bases at V and 7 bases at J, with 5 bases in the middle. The CDR3 nucleotides read TGTGCCAGCAGCCCCGGGACCCAGTACTTC. It translates to CASSPGTQYF.

The genes are TRBV2 and TRBJ1-1, with 7 bases aligning to TRBD1. The CDR3 runs to 14 residues. Trimming at V came to 7 bases and at J to 1 base, leaving 6 bases not matched to a gene. CDR1 SNHLY and CDR2 FYNNEI come from the germline V gene. The CDR3 here is CASTVRQGNTEAFF. The CDR3 DNA reads as TGTGCCAGCACCGTAAGACAGGGGAACACTGAAGCTTTCTTT.

The V gene is TRBV27, the J gene TRBJ1-1; D call uncertain. The germline CDR1 and CDR2 sequences are MNHEY and SMNVEV (reference sequence). Trimming stripped 3 bases from V and 5 bases from J, with 10 bases between. The CDR3 runs to 13 residues. CDR3 coding DNA: TGTGCCAGCAGTTTTCGGGGAGGAACTGAAGCTTTCTTT. Translating it yields CASSFRGGTEAFF.